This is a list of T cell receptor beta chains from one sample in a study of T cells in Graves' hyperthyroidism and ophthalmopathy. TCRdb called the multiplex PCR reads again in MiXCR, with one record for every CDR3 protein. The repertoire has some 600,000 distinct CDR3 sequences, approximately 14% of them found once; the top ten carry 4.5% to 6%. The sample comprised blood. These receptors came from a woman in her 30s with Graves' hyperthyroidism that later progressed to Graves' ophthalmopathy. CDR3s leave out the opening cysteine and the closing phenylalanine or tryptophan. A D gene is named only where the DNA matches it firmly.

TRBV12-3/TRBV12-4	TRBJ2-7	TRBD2	ASSSLLAGASEQY
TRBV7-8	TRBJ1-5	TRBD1	ASSPGVWDSAGNQPQH
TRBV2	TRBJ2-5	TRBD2	ASSPGLAGVKETQY
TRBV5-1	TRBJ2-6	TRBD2	ASGVSGANVLT
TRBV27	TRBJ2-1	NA	ASISEGDSYNEQF
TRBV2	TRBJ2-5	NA	ASTNPRLAIQETQY
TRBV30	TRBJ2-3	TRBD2	AWSLPTSGSRYTQY
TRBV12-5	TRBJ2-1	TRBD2	ASGLAELAGLNEQF
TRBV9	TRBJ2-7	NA	ASSVTGNYEQY
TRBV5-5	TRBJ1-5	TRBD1	ASSLGDRGRYSNQPQH
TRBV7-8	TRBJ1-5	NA	ASSQTRWGDQPQH
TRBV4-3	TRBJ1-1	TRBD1	ASSQEPGQGLVGTEAF
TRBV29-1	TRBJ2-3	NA	SVEDYFSLSTDTQY
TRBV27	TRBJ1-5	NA	ASRPVGNQPQH
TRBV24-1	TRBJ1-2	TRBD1	ATSEGGTGSNYGYT
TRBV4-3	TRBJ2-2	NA	ASSQESRAGGELF
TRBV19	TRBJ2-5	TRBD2	ASKREVSQETQY
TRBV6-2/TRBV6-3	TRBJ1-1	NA	ASSKQDVEAF
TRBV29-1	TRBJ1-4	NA	SVAGNQVVGEKLF
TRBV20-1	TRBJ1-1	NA	SANPGPDRAEAF
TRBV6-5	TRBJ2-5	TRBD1	ASSYGPPTGFPINTQETQY
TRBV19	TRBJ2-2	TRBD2	ASNSGLSTGELF